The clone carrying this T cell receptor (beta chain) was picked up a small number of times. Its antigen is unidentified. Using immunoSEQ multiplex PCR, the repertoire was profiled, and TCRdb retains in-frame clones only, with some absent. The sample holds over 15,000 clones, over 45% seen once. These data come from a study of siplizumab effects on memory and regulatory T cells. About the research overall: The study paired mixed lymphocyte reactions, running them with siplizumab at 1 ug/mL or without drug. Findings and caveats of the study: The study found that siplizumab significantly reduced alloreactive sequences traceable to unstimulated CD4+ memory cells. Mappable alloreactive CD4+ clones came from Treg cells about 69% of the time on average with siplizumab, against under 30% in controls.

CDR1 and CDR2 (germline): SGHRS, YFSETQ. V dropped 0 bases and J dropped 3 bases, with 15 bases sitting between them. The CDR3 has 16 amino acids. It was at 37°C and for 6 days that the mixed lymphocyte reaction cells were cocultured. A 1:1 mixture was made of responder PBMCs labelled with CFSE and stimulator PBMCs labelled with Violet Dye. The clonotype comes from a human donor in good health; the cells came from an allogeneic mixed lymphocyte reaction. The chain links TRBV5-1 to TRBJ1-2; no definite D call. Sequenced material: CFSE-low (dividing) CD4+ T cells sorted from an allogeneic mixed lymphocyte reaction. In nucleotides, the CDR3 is TGCGCCAGCAGCTTGGACGGATCCCCAGTGGACTATGGCTACACCTTC. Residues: CASSLDGSPVDYGYTF.